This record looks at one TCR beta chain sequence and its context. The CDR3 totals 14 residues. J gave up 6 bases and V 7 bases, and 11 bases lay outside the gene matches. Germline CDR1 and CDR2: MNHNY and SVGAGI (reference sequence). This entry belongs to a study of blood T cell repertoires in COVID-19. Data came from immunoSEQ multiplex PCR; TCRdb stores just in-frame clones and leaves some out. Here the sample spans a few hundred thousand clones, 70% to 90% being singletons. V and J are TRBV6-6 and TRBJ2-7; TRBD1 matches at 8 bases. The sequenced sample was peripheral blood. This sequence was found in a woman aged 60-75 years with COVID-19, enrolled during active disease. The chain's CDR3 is CASTRDRGAGEQYF. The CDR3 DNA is TGTGCCAGCACCCGAGACAGGGGCGCGGGCGAGCAGTACTTC.